These 28 T cell receptor beta chains were all obtained from the same sample, sequenced in a study of T cell repertoires in cytomegalovirus infection. TCRdb reprocessed the reads with MiXCR, giving one entry per CDR3 protein. The sample shows around 710,000 distinct CDR3 sequences, roughly 28% of them seen only once. Their target antigens are unknown. The material was cultured CD8+ T cells from PBMCs, obtained from culture after CMV antigen stimulation. The receptors come from a human donor in good health (CMV status not recorded). Some clones in this sample may be carry-over from other donors' samples.

Many counts were recorded for this clonotype. V gene TRBV7-6 combines with J gene TRBJ2-3, with 7 bases fitting TRBD1. Germline V lookup: CDR1 SGHVS, CDR2 FNYEAQ. CDR3 length equals 19 residues. V shed 6 bases, J shed 4 bases, and the junction held 22 bases outside the gene matches. CDR3 nucleotides: TGTGCCAGCAGTTCCCGACAGGGTGCCGGCCTCACCCCGGCAGATACGCAGTATTTT. It specifies CASSSRQGAGLTPADTQYF.

This clonotype was recorded at least ten times. At one of its ends the junction is not consistent with the germline gene, which may arise from a read error. The chain has TRBV7-9 and TRBJ1-1, with D maybe TRBD1 (6 bases). This CDR3 is built from 12 residues. Germline V CDR1 and CDR2: SEHNR, FQNEAQ (reference sequence). For the CDR3, the DNA is TGTGCCAGCAGTTTAGGGGGAGGTGAAGCTTTCTTT. Its translation: CASSLGGGEAFF. The entire variable domain, with the rest obtained from reference TRBV7-9 and TRBJ1-1, is as follows: DTGVSQNPRHKITKRGQNVTFRCDPISEHNRLYWYRQTLGQGPEFLTYFQNEAQLEKSRLLSDRFSAERPKGSFSTLEIQRTEQGDSAMYLCASSLGGGEAFFGQGTRLTVV.

A few counts support this clonotype. J is TRBJ2-3 and V is TRBV7-7, with D perhaps given as TRBD1 or TRBD2 (6 bases each). Trimming removed 5 bases at V and 2 bases at J, with 17 bases between. There are 16 residues in the CDR3. The germline gives CDR1 SSHAT, CDR2 FNYEAQ (reference sequence). The DNA of the CDR3 is TGTGCCAGCAGCCCTAAGGGGGGTCCGACCACAGATACGCAGTATTTT. Amino acid sequence: CASSPKGGPTTDTQYF.

This clonotype was detected only once. J is TRBJ1-5 and V is TRBV4-1; D might be TRBD1 (6 bases). V was trimmed by 0 bases and J by 6 bases, leaving 12 bases between them. The CDR3 runs to 15 residues. Germline loops: CDR1 MGHRA, CDR2 YSYEKL. CDR3 nucleotides: TGCGCCAGCAGCCAAGATGTGGGGGGCAGTCAGCCCCAGCATTTT. This sequence encodes CASSQDVGGSQPQHF.

Concerning this clonotype: A much larger clone sits a single nucleotide away, making a read error possible. V usage is TRBV12-3 or TRBV12-4 and J usage is TRBJ1-1; D is ambiguous. There are 14 residues in the CDR3. Trimming removed 6 bases at V and 6 bases at J, with 17 bases between. CDR3 nucleotides: TGTGCCAGCAGGGATAGACTAGGTGGGCCTGAAGCTTTCTTT. As protein: CASRDRLGGPEAFF.

The chain is built from TRBV7-9 and TRBJ2-5; 14 bases align to TRBD2. Germline assignment: CDR1 SEHNR and CDR2 FQNEAQ (reference sequence). CDR3 length: 15 amino acids. Unmatched junction bases numbered 8, after V lost 10 bases and J lost 4 bases. The DNA for the CDR3 is TGTGCCATCCTCCAGACTAGCGGGGGGGTAGAGACCCAGTACTTC. As protein: CAILQTSGGVETQYF.

This clonotype was seen a few times. The chain recombines TRBV7-8 with TRBJ2-5; D may be TRBD1 or TRBD2 (5 bases each). Germline CDR1 is SGHVS and CDR2 is FQNEAQ. Trimming shortened V by 5 bases and J by 3 bases, and 16 bases separated the two germline ends. The CDR3 has 15 residues. The CDR3 sequence: CASSTRDVGEETQYF. The CDR3, as DNA: TGTGCCAGCAGCACCCGGGACGTGGGGGAAGAGACCCAGTACTTC.

This clonotype was seen more than once but under ten times. The rearrangement links TRBV29-1 to TRBJ2-2; 8 nucleotides align to TRBD1. The CDR3 extends over 13 amino acids. CDR1 and CDR2 from the germline V gene are SQVTM and ANQGSEA. V dropped 4 bases and J dropped 4; count of bases not matched to a gene: 2. The CDR3 nucleotides read TGCAGCGTTGGGACAGGGAGCACCGGGGAGCTGTTTTTT. Translated: CSVGTGSTGELFF.

This clonotype appeared a few times. The chain combines TRBV7-6 with TRBJ2-2, with 7 bases fitting TRBD1. The CDR3 runs 15 residues. The junction had 10 bases not matched to a gene; V was cut back by 5 bases and J by 7 bases. Germline V CDR1 and CDR2: SGHVS, FNYEAQ. The chain's CDR3 is CASSTRGQVDGELFF. CDR3 nucleotides: TGTGCCAGCAGCACTAGGGGGCAGGTGGACGGGGAGCTGTTTTTT.

This chain uses TRBV7-8 with TRBJ2-3; D is uncertain. V shed 0 bases and J shed 6 bases, with 13 bases lying between them. Looked up from germline, CDR1 is SGHVS and CDR2 is FQNEAQ. CDR3 size: 15 residues. The DNA of the CDR3 is TGTGCCAGCAGCTTAGCCGGGTCCTGGATCGATACGCAGTATTTT. It codes for CASSLAGSWIDTQYF.

This chain links TRBV5-6 with TRBJ1-4; D remains ambiguous. V was cut by 3 bases and J by 8 bases, with 14 bases left in between. This CDR3 has 14 residues. CDR1 is SGHDT and CDR2 is YYEEEE in the germline V gene. The CDR3 sequence is CASSSRLLGEKLFF. The DNA for the CDR3 is TGTGCCAGCAGCTCCAGACTCCTAGGGGAAAAACTGTTTTTT. The full variable domain, with the rest looked up from reference TRBV5-6 and TRBJ1-4, is DAGVTQSPTHLIKTRGQQVTLRCSPKSGHDTVSWYQQALGQGPQFIFQYYEEEERQRGNFPDRFSGHQFPNYSSELNVNALLLGDSALYLCASSSRLLGEKLFFGSGTQLSVL.

The rearrangement uses TRBV28 and TRBJ1-1; possibly TRBD1 for D (6 bases). Germline V gene lookup returns CDR1 MDHEN and CDR2 SYDVKM. CDR3 length equals 12 residues. The V gene lost 3 bases and the J gene lost 6 bases, with 8 bases spanning the gap. The DNA of the CDR3 is TGTGCCAGCAGTTTGGACAGCGCTGAAGCTTTCTTT. Protein sequence: CASSLDSAEAFF.

To note about this clonotype: A much larger clone is a single base away; this may be a read error. The conserved closing phenylalanine or tryptophan is absent in this CDR3, likely reflecting a read error. This chain connects TRBV7-9 to TRBJ2-1, with 7 bases aligning to TRBD2. The germline V gene has CDR1 SEHNR and CDR2 FQNEAQ (reference sequence). The ends lost 4 bases at V and 7 bases at J; junction bases unmatched: 4. The CDR3 is 13 residues long. Written as DNA, the CDR3 is TGTGCCAGCAGCTGGGGGGGGGAAAATGAGCAGTTCTTA. Translated: CASSWGGENEQFL.

The chain links TRBV5-5 to TRBJ2-3; a possible D gene is TRBD1 (7 bases). The CDR3 contains 15 residues. In germline, CDR1 is SGHKS, CDR2 YYEKEE (reference sequence). V lost 6 bases and J lost 3, with 17 bases in between. For the CDR3, the DNA is TGTGCCAGCACCCCCGCCAGGGGGAGGACAGATACGCAGTATTTT. This translates into CASTPARGRTDTQYF.

This clonotype was seen only a few times. The V gene is TRBV28, the J gene TRBJ1-5; 7 bases line up with TRBD1. Germline V gene data show CDR1 as MDHEN and CDR2 as SYDVKM. The V segment lost 5 bases and the J segment 2 bases; nucleotides outside the gene matches: 12. The CDR3 has 17 residues. The CDR3 bases are TGTGCCAGCAGTCTACAGGGGACCCTCCTAGGCAATCAGCCCCAGCATTTT. Its translation is CASSLQGTLLGNQPQHF.

The chain combines TRBV12-3 or TRBV12-4 with TRBJ2-1; a weak D match, TRBD2 (6 bases). The V gene lost 2 bases and the J gene lost 0 bases, with 23 bases spanning the gap. CDR3 size: 20 residues. In DNA, the CDR3 is TGTGCCAGCAGTTTAAGTTGGGCTAGCGAGGGTGCGAGCTCCTACAATGAGCAGTTCTTC. This sequence encodes CASSLSWASEGASSYNEQFF.

The chain couples TRBV24-1 to TRBJ2-2, with D tentatively TRBD1 (5 bases). Germline V gives CDR1 KGHDR, CDR2 SFDVKD. The germline V and J ends were trimmed by 3 bases and 3 bases, with 13 bases remaining between them. The CDR3 is made up of 16 amino acids. The DNA for the CDR3 is TGTGCCACCAGTGATAAGGACAAAATCGACACCGGGGAGCTGTTTTTT. It yields the protein CATSDKDKIDTGELFF.

This clonotype was counted only a few times. The chain is built from TRBV5-1 and TRBJ2-3; the D is unclear. The CDR3 consists of 17 residues. The germline V gene has CDR1 SGHRS and CDR2 YFSETQ. V was trimmed by 1 base and J by 2 bases, leaving 17 bases between them. CDR3 in amino acids: CASSLTPGSYLTDTQYF. In nucleotides, the CDR3 is TGCGCCAGCAGCTTGACCCCGGGCAGTTACCTCACAGATACGCAGTATTTT.

This clonotype turned up a few times. The V and J genes are TRBV10-3 and TRBJ2-1; TRBD2 agrees at 13 bases. The V gene end was trimmed by 5 bases and the J gene end by 5 bases; junction bases not matched to a gene: 9. The CDR3 runs to 17 residues. Germline lookup yields CDR1 ENHRY and CDR2 SYGVKD. DNA for the CDR3: TGTGCCATCAGTCCGAGACTAGCGGGGGGCTGGAACAATGAGCAGTTCTTC. This gives the protein CAISPRLAGGWNNEQFF.

V is TRBV6-2 or TRBV6-3 and J is TRBJ1-1; unclear D gene. In germline, CDR1 is MNHEY, CDR2 SVGEGT. Trimming took 0 bases from V and 0 from J, leaving 11 bases between them. The CDR3 extends over 16 amino acids. Here the CDR3 reads CASSYSPLIMNTEAFF. CDR3 nucleotides: TGTGCCAGCAGTTACTCACCCCTGATCATGAACACTGAAGCTTTCTTT.

This clonotype occurred many times. The rearrangement joins TRBV7-9 to TRBJ2-3; TRBD1 might be the D (5 bases). V lost 4 bases and J lost 8, with 19 bases in between. This CDR3 has 15 amino acids. Germline CDR1 SEHNR, CDR2 FQNEAQ (reference sequence). CDR3 region: CASSSPFRATGTQYF. The CDR3 region has the DNA TGTGCCAGCAGCTCCCCCTTCAGGGCAACGGGTACGCAGTATTTT.

This clonotype has ten or more counts. The chain has TRBV7-3 and TRBJ2-2; 7 positions match TRBD1. The CDR3 has 16 amino acids. Trimming cost V 5 bases and J 0 bases; bases outside gene matches: 6. Germline V gene lookup returns CDR1 SGHTA and CDR2 FQGTGA. CDR3 DNA sequence: TGTGCCAGCAGCGTTTCGGACAGGACGAACACCGGGGAGCTGTTTTTT. This sequence encodes CASSVSDRTNTGELFF.

This clonotype was seen repeatedly, ten times or more. The chain couples TRBV7-6 to TRBJ1-1; the D gene is possibly TRBD1 (5 bases). Trimming took 4 bases from V and 0 from J, leaving 21 bases between them. The germline V gene has CDR1 SGHVS and CDR2 FNYEAQ. The CDR3 length is 18 residues. CDR3 bases: TGTGCCAGCAGCTCACCGACAGACACACTTGGACTGAACACTGAAGCTTTCTTT. It translates to CASSSPTDTLGLNTEAFF.

The J gene is TRBJ2-6, the V gene TRBV5-1; D not resolved. Trimming shortened V by 1 base and J by 0 bases, and 11 bases separated the two germline ends. Germline V lookup: CDR1 SGHRS, CDR2 YFSETQ. The CDR3 has 17 amino acids. CDR3 nucleotide sequence: TGCGCCAGCAGCTTGAGGCAGTTCTACTCTGGGGCCAACGTCCTGACTTTC. Protein: CASSLRQFYSGANVLTF.

This chain links TRBV7-6 with TRBJ1-1; D not resolved. V gave up 5 bases and J gave up 6 bases, with 13 bases separating them. CDR3 size: 13 residues. Germline lookup yields CDR1 SGHVS and CDR2 FNYEAQ. CDR3 residues: CASSVGRGAEAFF. CDR3 sequence (DNA): TGTGCCAGCAGCGTTGGGAGAGGCGCTGAAGCTTTCTTT. Based on the CDR3 plus reference TRBV7-6 and TRBJ1-1, the full variable domain is GAGVSQSPRYKVTKRGQDVALRCDPISGHVSLYWYRQALGQGPEFLTYFNYEAQQDKSGLPNDRFSAERPEGSISTLTIQRTEQRDSAMYRCASSVGRGAEAFFGQGTRLTVV.

In this sample, this clonotype turned up many times. The chain recombines TRBV3-1 with TRBJ2-5, with D perhaps matching TRBD1 (5 bases). Trimming left V 0 bases short and J 3 bases short, with 11 bases between. The CDR3 consists of 15 residues. The germline V gene encodes CDR1 LGHDT and CDR2 YNNKEL (reference sequence). The CDR3: CASSQEYFREETQYF. CDR3 in DNA: TGTGCCAGCAGCCAAGAATACTTCAGGGAAGAGACCCAGTACTTC.

The chain employs TRBV6-5 and TRBJ2-3, with D maybe TRBD2 (6 bases). The CDR3 length is 17 residues. CDR1 is MNHEY and CDR2 is SVGAGI in the germline V gene. Trimming cost V 0 bases and J 2 bases, with 15 bases left between them. The CDR3 sequence: CASSYSPRVADTDTQYF. CDR3 nucleotide sequence: TGTGCCAGCAGTTACTCCCCCCGGGTAGCGGACACAGATACGCAGTATTTT.

This clonotype was observed a handful of times. The gene calls are TRBV6-2 or TRBV6-3 and TRBJ2-7, with a tentative D call TRBD1 (5 bases). Germline V CDR1 and CDR2: MNHEY, SVGEGT. This CDR3 comprises 16 residues. Between the trimmed V and J ends, which lost 3 bases and 0 bases, there was a span of 15 bases. The CDR3 sequence: CASSYDQQGISYEQYV. CDR3 nucleotides: TGTGCCAGCAGTTATGACCAGCAGGGCATCTCCTACGAGCAGTACGTC.